The 17 T cell receptor beta chains presented below share a single source sample, sequenced in a study of blood T cells in healthy people across ages. A J-beta primer mix and a sample-barcoded 5' primer were used in a second PCR of about 7 to 12 cycles. TCRdb re-derived calls from the 5' RACE reads in MiXCR, one entry per CDR3 protein. The table lists some 710,000 distinct CDR3 sequences, 35% to 50% of them singletons. The sample comprised blood. The receptors shown here come from a man at least 80 years old in good health.

This clonotype was observed many times. The genes are TRBV7-2 and TRBJ1-2; possibly TRBD1 for D (5 bases). CDR3 length equals 15 residues. The V and J ends lost 1 base and 7 bases respectively, with 16 bases between them. The germline CDR1 and CDR2 sequences are SGHTA and FQGNSA. CDR3: CASSLGRGGVGGYTF. CDR3 in DNA: TGTGCCAGCAGCTTAGGGCGCGGAGGGGTCGGTGGCTACACCTTC.

The rearrangement uses TRBV2 and TRBJ2-3, with 12 bases fitting TRBD2. CDR1 and CDR2 from the germline V gene are SNHLY and FYNNEI. The CDR3 extends over 16 amino acids. V dropped 6 bases and J dropped 2; count of bases not matched to a gene: 6. In DNA form, the CDR3 reads TGTGCCAGCAGCCTAGCGGGGGGGCAAAACACAGATACGCAGTATTTT. Translation: CASSLAGGQNTDTQYF.

This clonotype came up a few times. The chain couples TRBV5-1 to TRBJ2-1; tentatively, D is TRBD1 (5 bases). V gave up 4 bases and J gave up 8 bases, with 13 bases separating them. This CDR3 is built from 13 residues. The germline V gene encodes CDR1 SGHRS and CDR2 YFSETQ. In DNA, the CDR3 is TGCGCCAGCAGCGACAGAGTCAGCGATGAGCAGTTCTTC. It yields the protein CASSDRVSDEQFF.

The chain couples TRBV12-3 or TRBV12-4 to TRBJ1-4; D gene uncertain. V lost 5 bases and J lost 5, with 12 bases in between. The CDR3 extends over 14 amino acids. CDR3 sequence reads: CASSRQARNEKLFF. CDR3 DNA sequence: TGTGCCAGCAGTCGTCAGGCACGGAATGAAAAACTGTTTTTT.

There are many counts of this clonotype. A much larger clone lies one base from this, so it may be a read error. CDR3 in DNA: TGTGCCAGCAGCGTGGTTCAAGATCCCTACGAGCAGTACTTC. This encodes CASSVVQDPYEQYF. The genes are TRBV7-9 and TRBJ2-7; no definite D call. V shed 5 bases and J shed 2 bases, with 13 bases lying between them. The CDR3 length is 14 residues. In germline, CDR1 is SEHNR, CDR2 FQNEAQ (reference sequence). Together with reference TRBV7-9 and TRBJ2-7, the CDR3 gives the full variable domain: DTGVSQNPRHKITKRGQNVTFRCDPISEHNRLYWYRQTLGQGPEFLTYFQNEAQLEKSRLLSDRFSAERPKGSFSTLEIQRTEQGDSAMYLCASSVVQDPYEQYFGPGTRLTVT.

The rearrangement links TRBV4-3 to TRBJ2-7, with 12 positions matching TRBD1. CDR3 length equals 15 residues. Germline CDR1 LGHNA, CDR2 YSLEER. J gave up 7 bases and V 4 bases, and 8 bases lay outside the gene matches. The DNA of the CDR3 is TGCGCCAGCAGCCTCCGGGGACAGGGGGCGCGAGAGCAGTACTTC. Translating gives CASSLRGQGAREQYF.

About this clonotype: It may be a read error: a sequence one base away is much more abundant. The chain couples TRBV7-2 to TRBJ2-5, with D tentatively TRBD1 (6 bases). Germline V gene sequence: CDR1 SGHTA, CDR2 FQGNSA. CDR3 size: 16 residues. The CDR3 here is CVSSQPDRGGQETQYF. DNA for the CDR3: TGTGTCAGCAGCCAACCGGACAGAGGGGGCCAAGAGACCCAGTACTTC.

The chain recombines TRBV11-2 with TRBJ2-3; no clear D gene. CDR3 length: 16 residues. Germline CDR1 is SGHAT and CDR2 is FQNNGV. Trimming stripped 1 base from V and 2 bases from J, with 13 bases between. The CDR3 loop is CASSLGSGSVTDTQYF. As DNA, the CDR3 is TGTGCCAGCAGCTTAGGTTCAGGCTCTGTCACAGATACGCAGTATTTT.

The V gene is TRBV7-2, the J gene TRBJ2-3; D tentatively reads TRBD1 or TRBD2 (5 bases each). CDR3 size: 15 residues. The V end was cut by 5 bases, the J end by 0 bases, with 12 bases between. Germline CDR1 reads SGHTA; CDR2 reads FQGNSA. The CDR3 bases are TGTGCCAGCAGCCGGGACGGCAGAAGCACAGATACGCAGTATTTT. As protein: CASSRDGRSTDTQYF.

This clonotype was counted between two and nine times. The chain is built from TRBV29-1 and TRBJ2-5; 7 bases map to TRBD1. V lost 5 bases to trimming and J lost 3 bases; unmatched junction nucleotides: 6. This CDR3 spans 13 amino acids. Germline assignment: CDR1 SQVTM and CDR2 ANQGSEA. The CDR3 region has the DNA TGCAGCGTTTGGACAGGCCCCAAAGAGACCCAGTACTTC. Its translation is CSVWTGPKETQYF.

The chain combines TRBV3-1 with TRBJ2-7; a weak D match, TRBD2 (5 bases). V was shortened by 0 bases and J by 7 bases, with 7 bases between the two germline ends. Germline loops: CDR1 LGHDT, CDR2 YNNKEL (reference sequence). The CDR3 covers 12 residues. CDR3 DNA: TGTGCCAGCAGCCAAGATCAGCGGGAGCAGTACTTC. It yields the protein CASSQDQREQYF.

This clonotype was seen a few times. The J gene is TRBJ2-5, the V gene TRBV29-1; D is perhaps TRBD2 (6 bases). Germline V gives CDR1 SQVTM, CDR2 ANQGSEA. V lost 3 bases and J 0 bases, leaving 8 bases between the germline ends. The length of the CDR3 is 13 residues. This CDR3 reads CSVEGLDQETQYF. The CDR3 nucleotides read TGCAGCGTTGAGGGACTCGACCAAGAGACCCAGTACTTC.

About this clonotype: This may arise from a read error, as a much more abundant clone is one base away. V and J are TRBV10-3 and TRBJ2-5; 7 nucleotides align to TRBD2. The CDR3 runs 13 residues. Germline V gives CDR1 ENHRY, CDR2 SYGVKD. V lost 6 bases and J lost 11; bases outside the gene matches: 12. CDR3 sequence: CAIREAGRNEQYF. As DNA, the CDR3 is TGTGCCATCAGGGAAGCGGGACGCAATGAGCAGTACTTC.

This sequence joins TRBV20-1 and TRBJ2-4; 7 bases fit TRBD1. The assigned J gene may be wrong: the sequence end matches TRBJ2-7 better. Germline CDR1 reads DFQATT; CDR2 reads SNEGSKA (reference sequence). This CDR3 contains 15 residues. The chain's CDR3 is CSAQNLGQNHYEQYF. CDR3 bases: TGCAGTGCTCAAAACTTGGGACAGAACCATTACGAGCAGTACTTC.

This chain links TRBV30 with TRBJ2-1, with 10 nucleotides matching TRBD2. Trimming at V came to 4 bases and at J to 9 bases, leaving 9 bases not matched to a gene. Germline CDR1 is GTSNPN and CDR2 is SVGIG (reference sequence). The CDR3 length is 14 residues. The CDR3 is CAWKSGRGWGEQFF. The CDR3 nucleotides read TGTGCCTGGAAGAGCGGGAGGGGCTGGGGTGAGCAGTTCTTC.

V gene TRBV20-1 combines with J gene TRBJ1-4; no clear D gene. This CDR3 has 14 amino acids. Trimming stripped 0 bases from V and 4 bases from J, with 9 bases between. Germline CDR1 DFQATT, CDR2 SNEGSKA (reference sequence). CDR3 in amino acids: CSARDRTFNEKLFF. CDR3 sequence (DNA): TGCAGTGCTAGAGATAGGACGTTTAATGAAAAACTGTTTTTT.

This rearrangement joins TRBV29-1 to TRBJ1-2; TRBD1 is a possible D gene (6 bases). Germline loops: CDR1 SQVTM, CDR2 ANQGSEA. The CDR3 consists of 13 residues. V lost 3 bases and J 7 bases, leaving 15 bases between the germline ends. CDR3 DNA sequence: TGCAGCGTTGACGTGGGGGGCGCGGGTGGCTACACCTTC. Its translation: CSVDVGGAGGYTF.